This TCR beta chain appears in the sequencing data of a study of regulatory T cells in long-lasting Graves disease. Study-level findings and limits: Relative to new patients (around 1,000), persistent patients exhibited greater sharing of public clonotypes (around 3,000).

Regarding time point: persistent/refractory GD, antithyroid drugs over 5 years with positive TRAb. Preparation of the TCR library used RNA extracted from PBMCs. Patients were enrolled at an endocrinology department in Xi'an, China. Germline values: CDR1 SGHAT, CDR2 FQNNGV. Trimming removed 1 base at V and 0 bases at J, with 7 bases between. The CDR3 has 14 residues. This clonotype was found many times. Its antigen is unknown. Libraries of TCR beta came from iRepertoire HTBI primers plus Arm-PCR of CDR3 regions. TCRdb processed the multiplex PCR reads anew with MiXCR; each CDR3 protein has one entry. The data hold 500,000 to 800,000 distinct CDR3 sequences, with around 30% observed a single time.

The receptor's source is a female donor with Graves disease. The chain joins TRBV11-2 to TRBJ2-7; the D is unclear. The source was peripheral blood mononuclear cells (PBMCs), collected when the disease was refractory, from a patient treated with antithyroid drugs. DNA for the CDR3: TGTGCCAGCAGCTTAGTTGCGTTCTCCTACGAGCAGTACTTC. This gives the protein CASSLVAFSYEQYF.